The 4 T cell receptor beta chains below were found in one sample sequenced in a study of beta chain features in type 1 diabetes. The authors reverse transcribed all of the isolated RNA, so sequencing captured expressed TCRB transcripts. Using immunoSEQ multiplex PCR, the repertoire was profiled, and TCRdb retains in-frame clones only, with some absent. The table shows 970,000 or so clones, with about 17% occurring only once. The specimen sequenced was naive CD4+ T cells from blood. Receptors originate from a woman between 18 and 29 years old in good health.

This chain uses TRBV4-3 with TRBJ2-7; perhaps TRBD2 as D (6 bases). CDR3 size: 13 residues. Trimming shortened V by 0 bases and J by 6 bases, and 9 bases separated the two germline ends. Germline CDR1 LGHNA, CDR2 YSLEER. The CDR3 DNA reads as TGCGCCAGCAGCCAAGAATGGGGAGGCGAGCAGTACTTC. Residues: CASSQEWGGEQYF.

This clone occurred a few times. An end of the junction differs from the germline gene, which may be a read error. The chain recombines TRBV19 with TRBJ2-5; D gene ambiguous. The germline gives CDR1 LNHDA, CDR2 SQIVND (reference sequence). This CDR3 spans 13 amino acids. The CDR3 region has the DNA TGTGCCAGTAGTTTAGGGATGAGAGAGGCCCAGTACTTC. Protein: CASSLGMREAQYF.

The count of this clone is one. The chain combines TRBV15 with TRBJ1-5; no reliable D call. The germline gives CDR1 LNHNV, CDR2 YYDKDF (reference sequence). The CDR3 runs to 15 residues. Trimming pared 0 bases from V and 4 bases from J, leaving 10 bases between. The CDR3 here is CATSRDYLSNQPQHF. Written as DNA, the CDR3 is TGTGCCACCAGCAGAGATTACCTCTCAAATCAGCCCCAGCATTTT.

The V call is TRBV7-2, the J call TRBJ2-1; D not certain. Germline CDR1 SGHTA, CDR2 FQGNSA. The germline V and J ends were trimmed by 3 bases and 4 bases, with 16 bases remaining between them. CDR3 length: 16 amino acids. This CDR3 reads CASSLRFPSIYNEQFF. DNA of the CDR3: TGTGCCAGCAGCTTGCGCTTCCCAAGTATATACAATGAGCAGTTCTTC.